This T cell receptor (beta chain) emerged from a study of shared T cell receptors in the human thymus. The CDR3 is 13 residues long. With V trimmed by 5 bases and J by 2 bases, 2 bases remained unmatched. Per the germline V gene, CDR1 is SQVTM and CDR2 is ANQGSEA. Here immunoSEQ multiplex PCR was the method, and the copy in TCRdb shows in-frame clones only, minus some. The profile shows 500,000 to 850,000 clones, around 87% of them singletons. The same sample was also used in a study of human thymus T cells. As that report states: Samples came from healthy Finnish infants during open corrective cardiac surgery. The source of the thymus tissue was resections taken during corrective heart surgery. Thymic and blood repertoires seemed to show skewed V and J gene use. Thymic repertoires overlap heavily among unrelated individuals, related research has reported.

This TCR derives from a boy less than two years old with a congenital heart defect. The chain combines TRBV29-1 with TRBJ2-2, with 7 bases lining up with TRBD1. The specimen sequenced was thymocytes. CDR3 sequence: CSVKGANTGELFF. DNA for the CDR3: TGCAGCGTTAAGGGGGCAAACACCGGGGAGCTGTTTTTT.